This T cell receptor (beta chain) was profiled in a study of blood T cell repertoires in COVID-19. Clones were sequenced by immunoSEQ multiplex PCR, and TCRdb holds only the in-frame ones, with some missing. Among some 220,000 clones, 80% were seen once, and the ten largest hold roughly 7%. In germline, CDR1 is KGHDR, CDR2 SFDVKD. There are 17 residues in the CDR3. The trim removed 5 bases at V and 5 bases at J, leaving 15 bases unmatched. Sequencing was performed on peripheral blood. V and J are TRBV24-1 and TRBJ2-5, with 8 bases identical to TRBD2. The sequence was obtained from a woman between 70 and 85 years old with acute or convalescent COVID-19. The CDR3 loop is CATSAGSGTRWRETQYF. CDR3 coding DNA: TGTGCCACCAGTGCGGGGTCGGGGACTAGATGGCGGGAGACCCAGTACTTC.